This T cell receptor beta chain stems from a study of T cells in Graves' hyperthyroidism and ophthalmopathy. TCR beta CDR3 sequences were amplified from RNA transcripts. When the TCR CDR3 underwent first-round RT-PCR, the HTBI primer set was used. TCRdb used MiXCR to reprocess the multiplex PCR reads, holding one entry per CDR3 protein. The sample lists some 620,000 distinct CDR3 sequences; about 17% were seen once. Notes on the study in general: The majority of expanded thyroid clonotypes above 0.001 also appeared in blood.

CDR1 and CDR2 (germline): SNHLY, FYNNEI. Trimming left V 10 bases short and J 7 bases short, with 20 bases between. CDR3 size: 14 residues. These patients, aged 18 to 65, had recently diagnosed hyperthyroidism lasting under 2 months. About this clonotype: Its antigen is not known.

The gene calls are TRBV2 and TRBJ2-1, with D possibly called TRBD1 or TRBD2 (5 bases each). The sample comprised blood. The TCR comes from a woman aged 30 to 39 with Graves' hyperthyroidism. CDR3 sequence: CAIKRGVRGNEQFF. Written as DNA, the CDR3 is TGTGCCATCAAGCGAGGGGTCCGGGGTAATGAGCAGTTCTTC. Drawing the rest from reference TRBV2 and TRBJ2-1, the complete variable domain is EPEVTQTPSHQVTQMGQEVILRCVPISNHLYFYWYRQILGQKVEFLVSFYNNEISEKSEIFDDQFSVERPDGSNFTLKIRSTKLEDSAMYFCAIKRGVRGNEQFFGPGTRLTVL.